This TCR beta chain was captured in a study of blood T cells in healthy people across ages (dated by TCRdb to about 2015). Broadly, across the study: In model experiments, template switching captured roughly one uniquely barcoded TCR beta cDNA molecule for every two T cells. Using deep sequencing normalized with unique cDNA molecular identifiers, the study measured how TCR beta repertoire diversity changes with age. Donors were grouped into four age groups: young (average roughly 15 years), middle-aged (over 35), aged (about 59) and long-lived (around 82). To avoid experimental bias, donors of different ages were distributed randomly across sequencing lanes. Using the same blood draw, the study looked at two additional independent replicas of 1 million unique cDNA reads for two donors, one aged 18 to 30 and the other aged 80 or older.

Donors were roughly 40 systemically healthy Caucasian individuals from Russia aged 6 to 90 years. Roughly 9 milliliters of peripheral blood were drawn from each donor into EDTA-treated Vacutainer tubes. Ficoll-Paque density-gradient centrifugation was used to isolate PBMCs, with at least 7 million obtained per sample. Trizol reagent was used to extract total RNA from the PBMCs, yielding at least 5.5 micrograms per sample. Naive CD45RAhigh/CD27high T cell percentages were measured by flow cytometry on a PBMC aliquot from every donor. As to this clonotype: Which antigen it targets is not known. Nothing much larger sits one base from this clone, and base qualities are not available.

Results and caveats for the whole study, not just this receptor: Compared with the aged group, the long-lived group had more naive CD4+ T cells, fewer expanded clones and increased TCR diversity, a pattern suggesting age selection. Bulk unsorted PBMC profiling prevented conclusive comparison of naive and antigen-experienced compartments. Because the CMV infection status of the donors was unknown, age-related changes in expanded clonotypes may potentially have been confounded. Observed TCR beta diversity correlated strongly with the percentage of naive T cells measured by flow cytometry. Estimates of total diversity based on one million sequenced T cells were considered lower bounds and underestimates. As age increased, observed TCR beta diversity per million T cells dropped in a roughly linear way, and a significant reduction was already evident by age around 41.

Library generation was performed with 5' RACE. The sequencer was an Illumina HiSeq 2500. The second PCR ran for roughly 7 to 11 cycles and used a J-beta primer mix along with a sample-barcoded 5' primer. A unique molecular identifier was introduced onto each TCR beta cDNA molecule by a template-switch 5' adaptor carrying 12 random nucleotides. Each sample yielded at least 3 million CDR3-containing paired-end reads. All of the RNA was converted into first-strand cDNA using the Mint cDNA synthesis kit, with a TRBC-specific oligonucleotide serving as the primer. After uracil-DNA glycosylase treatment, a first 18-cycle PCR used universal primers M1SS and BC2_uni_R on all cDNA. The authors' analysis ran thus. Each sample was normalized by randomly selecting 1 million high-quality reads, each carrying a distinct molecular identifier. Instead of being binned into consensus sequences, reads with shared molecular identifiers were discarded. MiTCR, with a Q25 quality threshold and the strictest error-elimination algorithm, was used for CDR3 identification, clonotype clustering and error correction. A nonparametric unseen species model using Euler transformation provided a lower-bound estimate of total TCR beta diversity. TCRdb reprocessing: public reads trimmed at Q25 with fastp, clones called with MiXCR, in-frame beta chains kept. When rows share a CDR3 protein, they turn into one entry using the most common DNA and genes. The V and J calls reflect TCRdb's pipeline rather than the authors' work. The sample table holds about 780,000 distinct CDR3 sequences, of which roughly 46% were seen once. Less than 20% of the sample comes from the top ten.

The sequence was obtained from a man older than 75 in good health. The sample comprised blood.

The DNA sequence is as follows: TGCAGCGTTGAAGACATGACAGGGAACGATGAGCAGTACTTC. Translated, this gives CSVEDMTGNDEQYF. Recombination linked TRBV29-1 to TRBJ2-5; 7 middle bases align to TRBD1. Trimming removed 0 bases from V and 11 bases from J; the gene matches leave 12 bases unexplained. Its CDR3 holds 14 amino acids, cysteine through phenylalanine. The CDR3 DNA has 42 bases and is translated from base 1. The CDR1 and CDR2 encoded by the germline V gene are SQVTM and ANQGSEA.